This TCR beta chain was found in a study of CD8 T cells in Susac syndrome. Overall study: Patients with Susac syndrome who were sequenced included more than 5 with active disease and eight in remission. When blood was collected, patients with Susac syndrome were therapy-naive, were taking corticosteroids, or were receiving intravenous immunoglobulin alone.

The CDR3 has 14 amino acids. As for this clonotype: As yet, its antigen is unknown.

Reverse transcription of roughly 0.5 to 1 ug RNA was carried out with random hexamers. A multiplex approach, immunoSEQ multiplex PCR, amplified TCR beta CDR3 across 54 Vbeta and 13 Jbeta. TCRdb called the immunoSEQ multiplex PCR reads again in MiXCR, with one record for every CDR3 protein. The sample yields more than 150,000 distinct CDR3 sequences, more than 85% seen once. Study-wide findings and caveats: Susac-specific public clones found in total CD8+ repertoires numbered around 16, and those in CD8+ TEMRA repertoires numbered a few.

The V and J genes are TRBV21-1 and TRBJ1-1. TRBV21-1 is noted as a pseudogene. The sequence was collected from a human donor with Susac syndrome. What was sequenced was CD8+ T cells from PBMCs. The DNA of the CDR3 is TGTGCCAGCAGCGAAGGGGCGGGCGACACTGAAGCTTTCTTT. Amino acid sequence: CASSEGAGDTEAFF.